The sample holds one count of the clone carrying this TCR beta chain. What it recognizes is unknown. This record belongs to a study of blood T cells in healthy people across ages. The study, taken as a whole, reports: The study regarded diversity estimates from one million T cells as underestimates.

PCR was performed a second time for roughly 7 to 12 cycles using a sample-barcoded 5' primer and a J-beta primer mix. Each cDNA molecule carried a tag from a template-switch adaptor that contained 12 random nucleotides. MiXCR, applied by TCRdb to the 5' RACE reads, yields one record per CDR3 protein. The sample has about 650,000 distinct CDR3 sequences, around 50% seen once. The ends were cut back, 7 bases at V and 5 bases at J, with 12 bases in the middle. The germline V gene has CDR1 SQVTM and CDR2 ANQGSEA. This CDR3 contains 12 residues. This chain connects TRBV29-1 to TRBJ2-1; D is perhaps TRBD1 (6 bases). The source material was blood. This TCR was recovered from a woman older than 75 in good health. CDR3 bases: TGCAGCGCGGCAGGGGAAGACAATGAGCAGTTCTTC. This translates into CSAAGEDNEQFF.